The clone carrying this T cell receptor (beta chain) was detected a few times. The antigen is unknown. This sample is part of a study of cytomegalovirus exposure and HLA in healthy donors. Broader study findings: For TCR beta chains, V- and J-gene trimming was later linked to a missense DCLRE1C variant.

PCR primers comprised 60 Vbeta and 13 Jbeta primers. Sequencing used immunoSEQ multiplex PCR; TCRdb keeps in-frame clones, though not all of them. Of about 90,000 clones in the sample, about 72% are singletons; the top ten hold 19%. Sequencing was carried out using PBMCs. The source of this sequence is a woman aged 60-75 years in good health and CMV-seropositive.

The CDR3 DNA is TGTGCCAGCAGTTCGGGGACTAGCAGGCTTGAGCAGTTCTTC. Encoded protein: CASSSGTSRLEQFF. This rearrangement joins TRBV6-6 to TRBJ2-1; 9 bases are a match to TRBD2. Germline lookup yields CDR1 MNHNY and CDR2 SVGAGI (reference sequence). This CDR3 spans 14 amino acids. V lost 4 bases to trimming and J lost 9 bases; unmatched junction nucleotides: 7.